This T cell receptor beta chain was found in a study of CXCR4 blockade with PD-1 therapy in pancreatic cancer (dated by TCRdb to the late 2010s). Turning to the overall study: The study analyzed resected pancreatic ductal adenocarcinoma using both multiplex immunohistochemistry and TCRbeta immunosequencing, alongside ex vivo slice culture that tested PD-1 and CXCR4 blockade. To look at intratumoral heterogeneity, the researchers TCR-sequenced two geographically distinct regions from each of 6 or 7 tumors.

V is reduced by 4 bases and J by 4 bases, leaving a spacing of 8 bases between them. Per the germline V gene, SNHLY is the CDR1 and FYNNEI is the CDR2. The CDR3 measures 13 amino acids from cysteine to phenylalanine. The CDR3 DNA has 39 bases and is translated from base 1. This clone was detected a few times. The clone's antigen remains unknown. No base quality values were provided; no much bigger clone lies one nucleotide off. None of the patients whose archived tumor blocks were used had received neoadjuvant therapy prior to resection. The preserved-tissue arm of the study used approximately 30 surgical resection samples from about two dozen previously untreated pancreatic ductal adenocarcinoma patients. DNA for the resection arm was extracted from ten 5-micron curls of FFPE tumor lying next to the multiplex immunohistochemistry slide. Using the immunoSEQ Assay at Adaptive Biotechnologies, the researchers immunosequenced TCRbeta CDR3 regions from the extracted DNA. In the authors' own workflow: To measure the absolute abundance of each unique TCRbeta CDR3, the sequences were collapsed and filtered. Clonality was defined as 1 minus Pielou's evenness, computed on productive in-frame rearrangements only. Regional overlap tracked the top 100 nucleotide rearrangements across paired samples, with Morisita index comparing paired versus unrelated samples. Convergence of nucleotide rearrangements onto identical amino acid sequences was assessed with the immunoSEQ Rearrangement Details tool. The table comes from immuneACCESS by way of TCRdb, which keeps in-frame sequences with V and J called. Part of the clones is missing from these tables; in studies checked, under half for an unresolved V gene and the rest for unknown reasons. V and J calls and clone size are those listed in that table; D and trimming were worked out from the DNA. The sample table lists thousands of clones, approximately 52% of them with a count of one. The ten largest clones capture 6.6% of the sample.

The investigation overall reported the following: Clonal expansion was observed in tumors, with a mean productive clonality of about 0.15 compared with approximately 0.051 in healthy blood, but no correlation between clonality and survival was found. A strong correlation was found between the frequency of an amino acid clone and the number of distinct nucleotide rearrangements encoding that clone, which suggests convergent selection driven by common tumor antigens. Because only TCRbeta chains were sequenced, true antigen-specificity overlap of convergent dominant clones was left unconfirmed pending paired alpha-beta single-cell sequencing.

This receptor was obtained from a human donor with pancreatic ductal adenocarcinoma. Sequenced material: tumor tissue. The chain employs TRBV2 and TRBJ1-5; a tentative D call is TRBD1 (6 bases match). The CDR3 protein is CASSAQGNQPQHF. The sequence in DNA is TGTGCCAGCAGTGCGCAGGGGAATCAGCCCCAGCATTTT.